Sequencing of this T cell receptor beta chain was carried out in a study of blood T cell repertoires in COVID-19. The overall study: Samples of COVID-19 (acute and convalescent) were obtained from the United States, Italy and Spain.

Repertoires were generated with immunoSEQ multiplex PCR, while TCRdb's copy carries only in-frame clones and drops some. Of about 200,000 clones listed, approximately 91% are singletons. This clone was counted a single time. Germline lookup yields CDR1 LNHDA and CDR2 SQIVND (reference sequence). The ends were cut back, 5 bases at V and 0 bases at J, with 10 bases in the middle. The CDR3 has 15 amino acids. This receptor was obtained from a man aged 18-30 years with active or convalescent COVID-19. The sequencing input was peripheral blood. The gene calls are TRBV19 and TRBJ2-2, with D perhaps TRBD1 (6 bases). The CDR3 DNA follows: TGTGCCAGTAGTGCGTGGACAGCGAACACCGGGGAGCTGTTTTTT. This codes for CASSAWTANTGELFF.